The rows below give T cell receptor beta chains drawn from one sample of a study of CD4 T cells in relation to SARS-CoV-2 and coronaviruses. These receptors are not linked to any known antigen. Sequenced by immunoSEQ multiplex PCR; TCRdb stores in-frame clones only, minus some. The repertoire holds around 18,000 clones, with about 73% as singletons. The sample consisted of CD4+ T cells from PBMCs, cultured in vitro. The receptors stem from a human donor in good health. The CDR3 runs from the conserved cysteine through the conserved F or W. D genes are given only for firm matches. The size field is filled for only some rows; it gives once, few, many or a size class.

clone size: NA; J gene: TRBJ2-6; V gene: TRBV19; D gene: NA; CDR3 protein: CASTGTYGANVLTF; CDR3 DNA: TGTGCCAGTACCGGGACATACGGGGCCAACGTCCTGACTTTC
clone size: NA; J gene: TRBJ1-1; V gene: TRBV13; D gene: NA; CDR3 protein: CASSLWGEAFF; CDR3 DNA: TGTGCCAGCAGCTTGTGGGGTGAAGCTTTCTTT
clone size: NA; J gene: TRBJ2-7; V gene: TRBV12-5; D gene: TRBD1; CDR3 protein: CASGHYRGEQYF; CDR3 DNA: TGTGCTAGTGGGCACTACAGGGGCGAGCAGTACTTC
clone size: NA; J gene: TRBJ2-1; V gene: TRBV19; D gene: TRBD2; CDR3 protein: CASTLGLAGTMNEQFF; CDR3 DNA: TGTGCCAGTACCCTAGGACTAGCGGGTACTATGAATGAGCAGTTCTTC
clone size: NA; J gene: TRBJ2-3; V gene: TRBV9; D gene: NA; CDR3 protein: CASSGGWDKGTDTQYF; CDR3 DNA: TGTGCCAGCAGCGGTGGTTGGGACAAGGGCACAGATACGCAGTATTTT
clone size: NA; J gene: TRBJ2-7; V gene: TRBV30; D gene: NA; CDR3 protein: CAWRGSSYEQYF; CDR3 DNA: TGTGCCTGGAGAGGAAGCTCCTACGAGCAGTACTTC
clone size: NA; J gene: TRBJ1-5; V gene: TRBV3-1/TRBV3-2; D gene: NA; CDR3 protein: CASSQDPTENQPQHF; CDR3 DNA: TGTGCCAGCAGCCAAGACCCGACAGAAAATCAGCCCCAGCATTTT
clone size: NA; J gene: TRBJ2-1; V gene: TRBV7-3; D gene: TRBD2; CDR3 protein: CASSPGLAGFNEQFF; CDR3 DNA: TGTGCCAGCAGCCCAGGACTAGCGGGCTTCAATGAGCAGTTCTTC
clone size: NA; J gene: TRBJ2-1; V gene: TRBV7-3; D gene: TRBD2; CDR3 protein: CASSLSGGSGNEQFF; CDR3 DNA: TGTGCCAGCAGCTTAAGTGGCGGGAGTGGCAATGAGCAGTTCTTC
clone size: NA; J gene: TRBJ2-7; V gene: TRBV21-1; D gene: NA; CDR3 protein: CASNFLTGSHEQYF; CDR3 DNA: TGTGCCAGCAATTTCCTCACAGGTTCCCACGAGCAGTACTTC
clone size: NA; J gene: TRBJ2-7; V gene: TRBV6-5; D gene: NA; CDR3 protein: CASSYSPGVVYEQYF; CDR3 DNA: TGTGCCAGCAGTTACTCGCCTGGAGTCGTCTACGAGCAGTACTTC
clone size: NA; J gene: TRBJ1-1; V gene: TRBV5-5; D gene: NA; CDR3 protein: CASSLAERFEAFF; CDR3 DNA: TGTGCCAGCAGCTTGGCCGAGAGGTTTGAAGCTTTCTTT
clone size: NA; J gene: TRBJ2-2; V gene: TRBV5-4; D gene: TRBD2; CDR3 protein: CASSFLAGTTGELFF; CDR3 DNA: TGTGCCAGCAGCTTTCTAGCGGGAACCACCGGGGAGCTGTTTTTT
clone size: NA; J gene: TRBJ1-1; V gene: TRBV30; D gene: NA; CDR3 protein: CAWSSILNTEAFF; CDR3 DNA: TGTGCCTGGAGTTCGATTTTGAACACTGAAGCTTTCTTT
clone size: few; J gene: TRBJ1-1; V gene: TRBV6-4; D gene: NA; CDR3 protein: CASSEDMNTEAFF; CDR3 DNA: TGTGCCAGCAGTGAAGACATGAACACTGAAGCTTTCTTT
clone size: NA; J gene: TRBJ2-1; V gene: TRBV7-9; D gene: NA; CDR3 protein: CASSLTSSLRFF; CDR3 DNA: TGTGCCAGCAGCTTAACCAGCTCCCTTCGGTTCTTC
clone size: once; J gene: TRBJ2-5; V gene: TRBV5-4; D gene: NA; CDR3 protein: CASSLLETQYF; CDR3 DNA: TGTGCCAGCAGCTTGCTCGAGACCCAGTACTTC
clone size: NA; J gene: TRBJ1-1; V gene: TRBV18; D gene: NA; CDR3 protein: CASSLGVGGTEAFF; CDR3 DNA: TGTGCCAGCTCCCTCGGGGTCGGGGGCACTGAAGCTTTCTTT
clone size: NA; J gene: TRBJ2-1; V gene: TRBV1; D gene: NA; CDR3 protein: CTSSQDIDDYNEQFF; CDR3 DNA: TGCACCAGCAGCCAAGATATAGACGACTACAATGAGCAGTTCTTC
clone size: NA; J gene: TRBJ2-7; V gene: TRBV3-1/TRBV3-2; D gene: NA; CDR3 protein: CASSQARAPSYEQYF; CDR3 DNA: TGTGCCAGCAGCCAAGCGCGGGCCCCCTCCTACGAGCAGTACTTC
clone size: NA; J gene: TRBJ2-1; V gene: TRBV24-1; D gene: TRBD2; CDR3 protein: CATSEGGSSYNEQFF; CDR3 DNA: TGTGCCACCAGTGAGGGCGGGAGCTCCTACAATGAGCAGTTCTTC
clone size: NA; J gene: TRBJ2-1; V gene: TRBV28; D gene: NA; CDR3 protein: CASKPLSSYNEQFF; CDR3 DNA: TGTGCCAGCAAACCGCTGAGCTCCTACAATGAGCAGTTCTTC
clone size: few; J gene: TRBJ1-5; V gene: TRBV19; D gene: NA; CDR3 protein: CASSRRGRETNQPQHF; CDR3 DNA: TGTGCCAGTAGTAGGCGGGGCAGGGAGACAAATCAGCCCCAGCATTTT
clone size: NA; J gene: TRBJ2-5; V gene: TRBV28; D gene: NA; CDR3 protein: CASSLRAGYGETQYF; CDR3 DNA: TGTGCCAGCAGCCTTCGGGCAGGGTATGGCGAGACCCAGTACTTC
clone size: NA; J gene: TRBJ2-7; V gene: TRBV12-5; D gene: NA; CDR3 protein: CASGLSAGAYEQYF; CDR3 DNA: TGTGCTAGTGGTTTGTCGGCAGGGGCCTACGAGCAGTACTTC
clone size: NA; J gene: TRBJ2-5; V gene: TRBV27; D gene: NA; CDR3 protein: CASSLSGTLGRQETQYF; CDR3 DNA: TGTGCCAGCAGTTTATCGGGCACCTTGGGTAGACAAGAGACCCAGTACTTC
clone size: NA; J gene: TRBJ1-1; V gene: TRBV27; D gene: NA; CDR3 protein: CASSLGQGRGEAFF; CDR3 DNA: TGTGCCAGCAGTTTGGGTCAGGGTAGGGGTGAAGCTTTCTTT
clone size: NA; J gene: TRBJ1-1; V gene: TRBV13; D gene: TRBD1; CDR3 protein: CASSFGPGQGENTEAFF; CDR3 DNA: TGTGCCAGCAGCTTCGGACCGGGACAGGGGGAGAACACTGAAGCTTTCTTT
clone size: NA; J gene: TRBJ1-1; V gene: TRBV19; D gene: NA; CDR3 protein: CASSIDRGEAFF; CDR3 DNA: TGTGCCAGTAGTATAGATCGCGGTGAAGCTTTCTTT
clone size: NA; J gene: TRBJ2-1; V gene: TRBV7-9; D gene: NA; CDR3 protein: CASRNDEHEQFF; CDR3 DNA: TGTGCCAGCAGAAATGACGAGCATGAGCAGTTCTTC
clone size: NA; J gene: TRBJ1-4; V gene: TRBV27; D gene: NA; CDR3 protein: CASSFRRAGEKLFF; CDR3 DNA: TGTGCCAGCAGTTTTAGGAGGGCGGGTGAAAAACTGTTTTTT
clone size: few; J gene: TRBJ1-5; V gene: TRBV6-5; D gene: TRBD1; CDR3 protein: CASRPNRGQPQHF; CDR3 DNA: TGTGCCAGCAGGCCTAACAGGGGTCAGCCCCAGCATTTT
clone size: NA; J gene: TRBJ2-1; V gene: TRBV2; D gene: NA; CDR3 protein: CASSGTRGEQFF; CDR3 DNA: TGTGCCAGCAGTGGGACGAGGGGCGAGCAGTTCTTC
clone size: NA; J gene: TRBJ2-1; V gene: TRBV19; D gene: NA; CDR3 protein: CASSMPSGSDNEQFF; CDR3 DNA: TGTGCCAGTAGTATGCCGTCTGGTTCTGACAATGAGCAGTTCTTC
clone size: NA; J gene: TRBJ2-1; V gene: TRBV6-5; D gene: TRBD2; CDR3 protein: CASSLAGGQYNEQFF; CDR3 DNA: TGTGCCAGCAGTTTGGCGGGAGGGCAGTACAATGAGCAGTTCTTC
clone size: NA; J gene: TRBJ1-1; V gene: TRBV19; D gene: TRBD1; CDR3 protein: CASSVFQGAVNTEAFF; CDR3 DNA: TGTGCCAGTAGTGTGTTCCAGGGGGCCGTGAACACTGAAGCTTTCTTT
clone size: NA; J gene: TRBJ2-7; V gene: TRBV27; D gene: TRBD2; CDR3 protein: CASSPRTSPAYEQYF; CDR3 DNA: TGTGCCAGCAGTCCACGGACTAGCCCGGCCTACGAGCAGTACTTC
clone size: NA; J gene: TRBJ2-7; V gene: TRBV3-1/TRBV3-2; D gene: TRBD1; CDR3 protein: CASSRGTGVFYEQYF; CDR3 DNA: TGTGCCAGCAGCCGGGGGACAGGGGTCTTCTACGAGCAGTACTTC
clone size: NA; J gene: TRBJ2-7; V gene: TRBV25-1; D gene: NA; CDR3 protein: CASSETSDEGSYEQYF; CDR3 DNA: TGTGCCAGCAGTGAGACCTCCGACGAGGGCTCCTACGAGCAGTACTTC
clone size: NA; J gene: TRBJ1-2; V gene: TRBV29-1; D gene: NA; CDR3 protein: CSVLPVDGYTF; CDR3 DNA: TGCAGCGTTCTCCCGGTAGACGGCTACACCTTC
clone size: NA; J gene: TRBJ2-1; V gene: TRBV19; D gene: NA; CDR3 protein: CATRTPGLPRWNEQFF; CDR3 DNA: TGTGCCACCCGAACCCCGGGACTCCCCAGGTGGAATGAGCAGTTCTTC
clone size: NA; J gene: TRBJ1-1; V gene: TRBV10-1; D gene: TRBD1; CDR3 protein: CASSDRTGFGTEAFF; CDR3 DNA: TGCGCCAGCAGTGACCGGACAGGCTTCGGAACTGAAGCTTTCTTT
clone size: NA; J gene: TRBJ2-1; V gene: TRBV6-5; D gene: TRBD2; CDR3 protein: CASSFFSLATGGEQFF; CDR3 DNA: TGTGCCAGCAGTTTTTTTTCACTAGCGACGGGTGGTGAGCAGTTCTTC
clone size: NA; J gene: TRBJ2-1; V gene: TRBV5-8; D gene: NA; CDR3 protein: CASSLGQGGIYNEQFF; CDR3 DNA: TGTGCCAGCAGCTTGGGGCAGGGGGGGATCTACAATGAGCAGTTCTTC
clone size: NA; J gene: TRBJ2-1; V gene: TRBV19; D gene: TRBD2; CDR3 protein: CASSIGSGRSDEQFF; CDR3 DNA: TGTGCCAGTAGTATAGGTAGCGGGAGGTCGGATGAGCAGTTCTTC
clone size: NA; J gene: TRBJ2-5; V gene: TRBV19; D gene: TRBD1; CDR3 protein: CASQEQGKTGTQYF; CDR3 DNA: TGTGCCAGTCAGGAACAGGGGAAAACAGGGACCCAGTACTTC
clone size: NA; J gene: TRBJ2-3; V gene: TRBV10-2; D gene: NA; CDR3 protein: CASSRDLPTDTQYF; CDR3 DNA: TGCGCCAGCTCGAGGGACCTTCCCACAGATACGCAGTATTTT
clone size: NA; J gene: TRBJ2-5; V gene: TRBV5-8; D gene: TRBD2; CDR3 protein: CASSLGLADQETQYF; CDR3 DNA: TGTGCCAGCAGCTTGGGACTAGCGGACCAAGAGACCCAGTACTTC
clone size: NA; J gene: TRBJ2-7; V gene: TRBV30; D gene: TRBD2; CDR3 protein: CAWSMTSGGGEQYF; CDR3 DNA: TGTGCCTGGAGTATGACGTCTGGCGGGGGCGAGCAGTACTTC
clone size: NA; J gene: TRBJ1-1; V gene: TRBV10-2; D gene: NA; CDR3 protein: CASSHRTGQSTEAFF; CDR3 DNA: TGCGCCAGCAGCCACAGAACAGGGCAATCCACTGAAGCTTTCTTT
clone size: NA; J gene: TRBJ1-5; V gene: TRBV2; D gene: NA; CDR3 protein: CASSGGGFSNQPQHF; CDR3 DNA: TGTGCCAGCAGTGGGGGGGGGTTTAGCAATCAGCCCCAGCATTTT
clone size: NA; J gene: TRBJ2-1; V gene: TRBV30; D gene: NA; CDR3 protein: CACTAAGLSYNEQFF; CDR3 DNA: TGTGCCTGCACTGCAGCGGGTTTATCCTACAATGAGCAGTTCTTC